This is a list of T cell receptor beta chains from one sample in a study of regulatory T cells in long-lasting Graves disease. TCRdb ran MiXCR on the multiplex PCR reads and lists one entry per CDR3 protein. The table shows 350,000 to 450,000 distinct CDR3 sequences, with approximately 16% occurring only once. This sample was shared with a second study, whose subject was T cells in Graves' hyperthyroidism and ophthalmopathy.

Material: peripheral blood mononuclear cells (PBMCs), obtained at new diagnosis, from a patient treated with antithyroid drugs. The source of these receptors is a woman in her forties with Graves disease. Each CDR3 is given with its conserved first and last residue. The D gene is left open where the match is weak. Not all rows give a size; the values are once, few, many and, for expanded clones, a class.

V gene	J gene	clone size	D gene	CDR3 protein	CDR3 DNA
TRBV5-5	TRBJ2-5	few	TRBD2	CASRSLAGPGETQYF	TGTGCCAGCAGGTCGCTAGCGGGGCCGGGGGAGACCCAGTACTTC
TRBV11-2	TRBJ2-5	many	NA	CASSQMGVGTQYF	TGTGCCAGCAGTCAGATGGGGGTAGGGACCCAGTACTTC
TRBV24-1	TRBJ2-2	NA	NA	CATTDSTRGELFF	TGTGCCACCACTGACAGCACCCGCGGGGAGCTGTTTTTT
TRBV18	TRBJ1-5	NA	NA	CASSPYRVNQPQHF	TGTGCCAGCTCACCTTACAGGGTCAATCAGCCCCAGCATTTT
TRBV27	TRBJ1-6	NA	TRBD1	CASSPKSTGDYSPLHF	TGTGCCAGCAGTCCTAAATCGACAGGGGACTATTCACCCCTCCACTTT
TRBV19	TRBJ2-1	many	TRBD2	CASSIGTSFGNEQFF	TGTGCCAGTAGTATAGGGACTAGTTTTGGCAATGAGCAGTTCTTC
TRBV9	TRBJ1-2	NA	NA	CASSVPGGSAYGYTF	TGTGCCAGCAGCGTCCCCGGGGGGTCCGCCTATGGCTACACCTTC
TRBV4-3	TRBJ1-4	few	NA	CASSQEIGADEKLFF	TGCGCCAGCAGCCAAGAGATAGGGGCAGACGAAAAACTGTTTTTT
TRBV20-1	TRBJ2-7	few	TRBD2	CSARDRLAEEYF	TGCAGTGCTAGAGATAGGCTAGCGGAGGAGTACTTC
TRBV27	TRBJ2-1	once	TRBD2	CASSQAPTSGDYNEQFF	TGCGCCAGCAGCCAGGCCCCCACTAGCGGGGATTACAATGAGCAGTTCTTC